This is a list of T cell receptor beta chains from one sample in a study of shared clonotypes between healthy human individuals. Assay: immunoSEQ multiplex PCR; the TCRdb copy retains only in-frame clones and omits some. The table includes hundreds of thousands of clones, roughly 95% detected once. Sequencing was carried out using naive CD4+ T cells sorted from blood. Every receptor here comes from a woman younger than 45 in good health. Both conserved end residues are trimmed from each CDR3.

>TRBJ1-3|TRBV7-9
ACGSGIPSGNTIY
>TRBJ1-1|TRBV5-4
ASSEGQPSTEAF
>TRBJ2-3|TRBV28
ASTWTLTDTQY
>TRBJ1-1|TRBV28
ASSRRQGTEAF
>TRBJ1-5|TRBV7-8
ASSSRRTGLSSNQPQH
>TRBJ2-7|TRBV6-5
ASKDPEDYEQY
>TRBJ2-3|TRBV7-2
ASSLGLAGAGADTQY
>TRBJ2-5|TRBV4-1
ASSQGGLAGYQETQY
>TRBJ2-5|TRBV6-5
ASGTSGSGETQY
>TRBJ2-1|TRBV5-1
ASTDRGSYNEQF
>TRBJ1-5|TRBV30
AWSPQGNQPQH
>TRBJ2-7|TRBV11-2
ASSSVGGTRRNEQY
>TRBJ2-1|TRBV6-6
ASSSGYEQF
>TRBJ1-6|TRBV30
AWRGQSYSPLH
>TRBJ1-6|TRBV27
ASSLTGLGSPLH
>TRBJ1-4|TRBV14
ASSQDWVPNEKLF
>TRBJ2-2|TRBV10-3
AISGGSNTGELF
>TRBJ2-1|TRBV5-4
ASKTAMGNEQF
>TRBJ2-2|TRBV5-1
ASSQLAGGNTGELF
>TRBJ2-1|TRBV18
ASSQGLTSAVYNEQF
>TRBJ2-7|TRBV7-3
ASSSQNGDEQY
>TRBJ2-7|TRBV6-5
ASGLDRGYYEQY
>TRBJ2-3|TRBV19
ASRGLQVTDTQY
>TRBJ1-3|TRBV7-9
ASSSTISGNTIY
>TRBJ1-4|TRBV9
ASNETGLPNEKLF
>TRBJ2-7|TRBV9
ASSGGTATYEQY
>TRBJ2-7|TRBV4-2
ASSQGDGSVNPYEQY
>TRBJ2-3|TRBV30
AWSGGGDTQY
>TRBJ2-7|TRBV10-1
ASSLAGGGDEQY
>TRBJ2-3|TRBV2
ASSEVSGKLSTDTQY
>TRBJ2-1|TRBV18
ASSPSGSFDNEQF
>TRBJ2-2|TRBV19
ASSILGLGELF
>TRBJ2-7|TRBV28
ASSFFGSGDRDIYEQY
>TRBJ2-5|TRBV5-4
ASSRGLAGIQETQY
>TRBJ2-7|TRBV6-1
ASSPPGGTFYEQY
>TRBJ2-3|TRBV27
ASGLAGVTDTQY
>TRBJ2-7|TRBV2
ASSELAGDYEQY
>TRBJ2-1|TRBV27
ASSSGQGGKLVGQF
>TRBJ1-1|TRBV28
ASSLGGRRGEAF
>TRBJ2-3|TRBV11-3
ASSLLPGGTQY